These T cell receptor beta chains were read from a single sample in a study of shared clonotypes between healthy human individuals. Generated by immunoSEQ multiplex PCR, the TCRdb table keeps only in-frame clones and is missing some. Altogether a few hundred thousand clones are present, about nine tenths being singletons, with the ten largest covering under 20%. The sequencing input was memory CD8+ T cells sorted from blood. The receptors here all came from a young man in good health. The CDR3 runs from the conserved cysteine through the conserved F or W. Fields, in order: D gene, J gene, V gene, clone size, CDR3 protein, CDR3 DNA. A D gene is named only where the DNA matches it firmly. Size is stated for part of the rows, as once, few or many counts, or as a class when the clone is expanded.

D: TRBD2; J: TRBJ2-2; V: TRBV2; size: -; CDR3: CASSVYSGDRNTGELFF; DNA: TGTGCCAGCAGCGTTTATAGCGGGGACCGGAACACCGGGGAGCTGTTTTTT
D: TRBD2; J: TRBJ2-3; V: TRBV18; size: once; CDR3: CASSPHSSGRVTDTQYF; DNA: TGTGCCAGCTCACCCCACTCTAGCGGGAGGGTGACAGATACGCAGTATTTT
D: -; J: TRBJ1-1; V: TRBV5-4; size: once; CDR3: CASSLAGNTEAFF; DNA: TGTGCCAGCAGCTTGGCTGGTAACACTGAAGCTTTCTTT
D: TRBD1; J: TRBJ1-1; V: TRBV28; size: -; CDR3: CASSPRTGPTTEAFF; DNA: TGTGCCAGCAGTCCCCGGACAGGTCCTACCACTGAAGCTTTCTTT
D: -; J: TRBJ1-6; V: TRBV4-1; size: -; CDR3: CASSQDDLGWDSPLHF; DNA: TGCGCCAGCAGCCAAGATGACCTAGGGTGGGATTCACCCCTCCACTTT
D: -; J: TRBJ2-3; V: TRBV5-1; size: -; CDR3: CASSGADTQYF; DNA: TGCGCCAGCAGTGGCGCAGATACGCAGTATTTT
D: -; J: TRBJ2-3; V: TRBV13; size: -; CDR3: CASSLDRVDTQYF; DNA: TGTGCCAGCAGCTTAGACAGGGTTGATACGCAGTATTTT
D: -; J: TRBJ2-7; V: TRBV27; size: -; CDR3: CASSGPLSEQYF; DNA: TGTGCCAGCAGTGGCCCCCTTTCCGAGCAGTACTTC
D: -; J: TRBJ2-2; V: TRBV5-1; size: once; CDR3: CASSFNRVTGELFF; DNA: TGCGCCAGCAGCTTCAACAGGGTAACCGGGGAGCTGTTTTTT
D: -; J: TRBJ2-2; V: TRBV30; size: -; CDR3: CAWSWDTGELFF; DNA: TGTGCCTGGAGTTGGGACACCGGGGAGCTGTTTTTT
D: TRBD2; J: TRBJ2-3; V: TRBV27; size: -; CDR3: CASSLTSAWGAGVYF; DNA: TGTGCCAGCAGTTTAACATCCGCCTGGGGAGCGGGGGTTTATTTT
D: -; J: TRBJ2-1; V: TRBV9; size: -; CDR3: CASSAGESSYNEQFF; DNA: TGTGCCAGCAGCGCCGGGGAGAGCTCCTACAATGAGCAGTTCTTC
D: -; J: TRBJ2-1; V: TRBV5-1; size: -; CDR3: CASSTDGAEQFF; DNA: TGCGCCAGCAGCACCGACGGGGCTGAGCAGTTCTTC
D: TRBD2; J: TRBJ2-7; V: TRBV2; size: -; CDR3: CASSGLAGPSYEQYF; DNA: TGTGCCAGCAGTGGGTTAGCGGGCCCCTCCTACGAGCAGTACTTC
D: -; J: TRBJ1-1; V: TRBV13; size: -; CDR3: CASSGGLHGAFF; DNA: TGTGCCAGCAGCGGAGGACTCCATGGGGCTTTCTTT
D: TRBD1; J: TRBJ1-6; V: TRBV5-1; size: -; CDR3: CASSLDPGQGYNSPLHF; DNA: TGCGCCAGCAGCTTGGATCCGGGACAGGGCTATAATTCACCCCTCCACTTT
D: -; J: TRBJ1-4; V: TRBV10-3; size: -; CDR3: CAISAPGPNEKLFF; DNA: TGTGCCATCAGCGCCCCGGGTCCTAATGAAAAACTGTTTTTT
D: -; J: TRBJ2-7; V: TRBV28; size: -; CDR3: CASSLDPRDESYEQYF; DNA: TGTGCCAGCAGTTTAGATCCCCGGGACGAATCCTACGAGCAGTACTTC
D: -; J: TRBJ1-4; V: TRBV11-2; size: -; CDR3: CASSQGSPNEKLFF; DNA: TGTGCCAGCAGCCAGGGAAGCCCCAATGAAAAACTGTTTTTT
D: TRBD1; J: TRBJ2-2; V: TRBV11-1; size: -; CDR3: CAAATGGTGELFF; DNA: TGTGCCGCTGCAACAGGGGGCACCGGGGAGCTGTTTTTT
D: -; J: TRBJ1-3; V: TRBV7-9; size: -; CDR3: CASSLVIRDGNTIYF; DNA: TGTGCCAGCAGCTTAGTGATACGGGATGGAAACACCATATATTTT
D: -; J: TRBJ1-5; V: TRBV30; size: -; CDR3: CAWSVTDWGPQHF; DNA: TGTGCCTGGAGTGTGACGGATTGGGGGCCCCAGCATTTT
D: TRBD2; J: TRBJ2-3; V: TRBV4-3; size: -; CDR3: CASSPQTSTEGTLHTQYF; DNA: TGCGCCAGCAGCCCACAGACTAGCACCGAAGGTACCTTGCATACGCAGTATTTT
D: TRBD2; J: TRBJ2-1; V: TRBV5-4; size: once; CDR3: CASSPLTSGSGDEQFF; DNA: TGTGCCAGCAGCCCGCTGACTAGCGGGAGTGGGGATGAGCAGTTCTTC
D: -; J: TRBJ1-4; V: TRBV5-6; size: few; CDR3: CASSLGGRFEKLFF; DNA: TGTGCCAGCAGCTTGGGTGGGAGATTCGAAAAACTGTTTTTT
D: -; J: TRBJ2-7; V: TRBV5-1; size: once; CDR3: CASSLSDTYEQYF; DNA: TGCGCCAGCAGCTTGTCGGACACCTACGAGCAGTACTTC
D: -; J: TRBJ1-1; V: TRBV4-3; size: -; CDR3: CASTPGVRVNTEAFF; DNA: TGCGCCAGCACCCCGGGGGTCCGGGTGAACACTGAAGCTTTCTTT
D: TRBD2; J: TRBJ2-7; V: TRBV4-1; size: -; CDR3: CASSQEGAGEYEQYF; DNA: TGCGCCAGCAGCCAAGAAGGAGCGGGAGAGTACGAGCAGTACTTC
D: -; J: TRBJ2-5; V: TRBV5-1; size: few; CDR3: CASSPGQRETQYF; DNA: TGCGCCAGCAGCCCCGGACAGCGGGAGACCCAGTACTTC
D: TRBD1; J: TRBJ1-1; V: TRBV5-6; size: -; CDR3: CASSLLFPGGTGTEAFF; DNA: TGTGCCAGCAGCTTACTTTTCCCAGGGGGCACGGGCACTGAAGCTTTCTTT
D: -; J: TRBJ2-5; V: TRBV6-6; size: -; CDR3: CASSYSPGLKETQYF; DNA: TGTGCCAGCAGTTACTCACCGGGACTCAAAGAGACCCAGTACTTC
D: -; J: TRBJ1-1; V: TRBV10-1; size: -; CDR3: CARLGHANTEAFF; DNA: TGCGCCAGACTTGGACACGCGAACACTGAAGCTTTCTTT
D: -; J: TRBJ1-2; V: TRBV6-5; size: -; CDR3: CASSYSAGSGYTF; DNA: TGTGCCAGCAGTTACTCGGCCGGGTCTGGCTACACCTTC
D: -; J: TRBJ1-2; V: TRBV27; size: -; CDR3: CASTPLGGNYGYTF; DNA: TGTGCCAGCACCCCTTTGGGGGGAAACTATGGCTACACCTTC
D: -; J: TRBJ2-5; V: TRBV27; size: once; CDR3: CASSATGPWYQETQYF; DNA: TGTGCCAGCAGTGCAACAGGCCCGTGGTACCAAGAGACCCAGTACTTC
D: -; J: TRBJ2-7; V: TRBV4-1; size: -; CDR3: CASSQGRGPAYEQYF; DNA: TGCGCCAGCAGCCAAGGGCGGGGGCCCGCCTACGAGCAGTACTTC
D: -; J: TRBJ2-7; V: TRBV7-9; size: -; CDR3: CASSPDYEQYF; DNA: TGTGCCAGCAGCCCCGACTACGAGCAGTACTTC
D: TRBD2; J: TRBJ2-4; V: TRBV5-4; size: -; CDR3: CASSLDGTSGVFQYF; DNA: TGTGCCAGCAGCTTGGATGGGACTAGCGGGGTTTTTCAGTACTTC
D: TRBD1; J: TRBJ1-1; V: TRBV27; size: -; CDR3: CASSWAGGANTEAFF; DNA: TGTGCCAGCAGTTGGGCAGGGGGCGCAAACACTGAAGCTTTCTTT
D: -; J: TRBJ2-2; V: TRBV2; size: few; CDR3: CASGGFPSDGGELFF; DNA: TGTGCCAGCGGGGGTTTCCCTAGCGATGGCGGGGAGCTGTTTTTT
D: -; J: TRBJ2-1; V: TRBV4-3; size: -; CDR3: CASSPPGSYNEQFF; DNA: TGCGCCAGCAGCCCTCCGGGATCCTACAATGAGCAGTTCTTC
D: -; J: TRBJ1-5; V: TRBV27; size: few; CDR3: CASSLQGDNQPQHF; DNA: TGTGCCAGCAGTCTACAGGGTGACAATCAGCCCCAGCATTTT
D: -; J: TRBJ2-2; V: TRBV27; size: once; CDR3: CASSTLVGGQFGIAGELFF; DNA: TGTGCCAGCAGTACCCTCGTCGGGGGACAGTTCGGTATCGCCGGGGAGCTGTTTTTT
D: -; J: TRBJ1-6; V: TRBV30; size: -; CDR3: CAWSTVGDSPLHF; DNA: TGTGCCTGGAGTACGGTGGGGGATTCACCCCTCCACTTT
D: TRBD1; J: TRBJ1-1; V: TRBV4-1; size: -; CDR3: CASSQVDRPDTEAFF; DNA: TGCGCCAGCAGCCAAGTGGACAGGCCTGACACTGAAGCTTTCTTT
D: TRBD1; J: TRBJ2-1; V: TRBV4-1; size: -; CDR3: CASSQGTGFSEQFF; DNA: TGCGCCAGCAGCCAAGGGACAGGGTTCAGTGAGCAGTTCTTC
D: TRBD1; J: TRBJ1-2; V: TRBV2; size: -; CDR3: CASSEAGGGVYGYTF; DNA: TGTGCCAGCAGTGAGGCAGGGGGCGGCGTCTATGGCTACACCTTC
D: -; J: TRBJ1-5; V: TRBV4-3; size: many; CDR3: CASSQGEGYQPQHF; DNA: TGCGCCAGCAGCCAAGGAGAGGGGTATCAGCCCCAGCATTTT
D: TRBD1; J: TRBJ2-7; V: TRBV11-2; size: -; CDR3: CASSLPGTGSEQYF; DNA: TGTGCCAGCAGCTTGCCCGGGACAGGAAGCGAGCAGTACTTC
D: -; J: TRBJ2-7; V: TRBV6-5; size: -; CDR3: CASSPRGRGHYEQYF; DNA: TGTGCCAGCAGTCCCAGGGGACGGGGCCACTACGAGCAGTACTTC
D: TRBD1; J: TRBJ2-7; V: TRBV4-1; size: -; CDR3: CASSQRQGYEQYF; DNA: TGCGCCAGCAGCCAAAGACAGGGCTACGAGCAGTACTTC